This passage covers 31 T cell receptor beta chains from one sample sequenced in a study of radiation and T cells in renal cell carcinoma. Libraries were prepared by immunoSEQ multiplex PCR; TCRdb keeps only in-frame clonotypes and omits some of them. Of 140,000 to 150,000 clones in the sample, 65% to 90% are singletons; the top ten hold 17%. Time point indicated: blood 4 weeks post-SBRT, at nephrectomy. The treatment was: 15 Gy SBRT to primary tumor, nephrectomy 4 weeks later. Specimen: blood, collected from a patient whose treatment included radiotherapy and nephrectomy. The receptors originated from a woman aged 45-59 years with renal cell carcinoma.

This clone was observed a single time. This sequence joins TRBV7-2 and TRBJ2-7, with 12 bases aligning to TRBD2. The trim removed 5 bases at V and 2 bases at J, leaving 4 bases unmatched. This CDR3 is built from 15 residues. In germline, CDR1 is SGHTA, CDR2 FQGNSA. Written as DNA, the CDR3 is TGTGCCAGCAGCCTGAGACTAGCGGGGGCCTACGAGCAGTACTTC. It yields the protein CASSLRLAGAYEQYF.

This clone was picked up a small number of times. V is TRBV6-5 and J is TRBJ2-1; no firm D call. CDR1 is MNHEY, CDR2 SVGAGI, per germline. Trimming stripped 9 bases from V and 5 bases from J, with 8 bases between. This CDR3 has 11 amino acids. CDR3: CASSQNNEQFF. CDR3 DNA sequence: TGTGCCAGTTCACAGAACAATGAGCAGTTCTTC.

The rearrangement uses TRBV15 and TRBJ2-1, with D possibly being TRBD1 (6 bases). Germline CDR1 is LNHNV and CDR2 is YYDKDF (reference sequence). Trimming stripped 6 bases from V and 5 bases from J, with 11 bases between. There are 13 residues in the CDR3. CDR3 in amino acids: CATSTRQDNEQFF. DNA of the CDR3: TGTGCCACCAGTACCCGACAGGACAATGAGCAGTTCTTC.

This clone was seen more than once but under ten times. The rearrangement uses TRBV27 and TRBJ2-7; TRBD1 matches at 10 bases. Germline values: CDR1 MNHEY, CDR2 SMNVEV (reference sequence). J was trimmed by 6 bases and V by 5 bases; bases with no gene match: 13. CDR3 size: 16 residues. CDR3 protein: CASSDDRGHRTVEQYF. The CDR3, as DNA: TGTGCCAGCAGTGATGACAGGGGGCACCGTACGGTCGAGCAGTACTTC.

The CDR3 is CASSMTVEAFF. CDR3 sequence (DNA): TGTGCCAGCAGCATGACAGTTGAAGCTTTCTTT. The V and J genes are TRBV7-9 and TRBJ1-1; tentative D call: TRBD1 (5 bases). The CDR3 length is 11 residues. Trimming left V 5 bases short and J 7 bases short, with 8 bases between. The germline gives CDR1 SEHNR, CDR2 FQNEAQ (reference sequence).

This clone was detected a few times. The rearrangement links TRBV5-6 to TRBJ1-1; 11 nucleotides match TRBD1. Germline CDR1 and CDR2: SGHDT and YYEEEE. The V segment lost 3 bases and the J segment 5 bases; nucleotides outside the gene matches: 0. CDR3 length equals 13 residues. The CDR3 loop reads CASSWDRGTEAFF. The CDR3 DNA reads TGTGCCAGCAGCTGGGACAGGGGGACTGAAGCTTTCTTT.

The chain employs TRBV9 and TRBJ1-1; D gene uncertain. From germline, CDR1 is SGDLS and CDR2 YYNGEE. The V end lost 1 base, the J end lost 3 bases, and 10 bases lay between the germline ends. The CDR3 runs to 14 residues. CDR3 DNA: TGTGCCAGCAGCGTACGACCGGCGGACACTGAAGCTTTCTTT. Translating it yields CASSVRPADTEAFF.

The CDR3 DNA reads as TGTGCCAGCAGCTTGGTTCTTATTTGGTCAGGGGGCGCAGGTGAGCAGTTCTTC. Translation gives CASSLVLIWSGGAGEQFF. This chain connects TRBV5-8 to TRBJ2-1; TRBD1 matches at 8 bases. Per the germline V gene, CDR1 is SGHTS and CDR2 is YDEGEE. The CDR3 contains 18 residues. The V gene end was trimmed by 0 bases and the J gene end by 9 bases; junction bases not matched to a gene: 17.

This sequence joins TRBV27 and TRBJ1-1; D not resolved. The CDR3 consists of 15 residues. Germline V CDR1 and CDR2: MNHEY, SMNVEV (reference sequence). Trimming cost V 2 bases and J 5 bases, with 15 bases left between them. The CDR3 sequence: CASSLGSASRTEAFF. The CDR3 DNA sequence: TGTGCCAGCAGTTTAGGGTCTGCTTCGAGGACTGAAGCTTTCTTT.

V usage is TRBV5-6 and J usage is TRBJ2-7; 9 bases line up with TRBD1. CDR1 SGHDT and CDR2 YYEEEE come from the germline V gene. The CDR3 is 15 amino acids. V gave up 2 bases and J gave up 0 bases; unmatched junction bases: 3. The CDR3 bases are TGTGCCAGCAGCTTTGGGGACAGGGCCTCCTACGAGCAGTACTTC. This translates into CASSFGDRASYEQYF. The variable domain in full, with the rest retrieved from reference TRBV5-6 and TRBJ2-7, is DAGVTQSPTHLIKTRGQQVTLRCSPKSGHDTVSWYQQALGQGPQFIFQYYEEEERQRGNFPDRFSGHQFPNYSSELNVNALLLGDSALYLCASSFGDRASYEQYFGPGTRLTVT.

V usage is TRBV15 and J usage is TRBJ1-5; D not resolved. Deletions cut 6 bases from V and 6 bases from J, with 21 bases between. The CDR3 is 16 residues long. Germline V CDR1 and CDR2: LNHNV, YYDKDF (reference sequence). CDR3 sequence (DNA): TGTGCCACCAGTAACGTCGGCTCCCGAGGGAGTCAGCCCCAGCATTTT. Protein: CATSNVGSRGSQPQHF.

The rearrangement joins TRBV29-1 to TRBJ1-1, with D tentatively TRBD1 (5 bases). V was trimmed by 2 bases and J by 5 bases, leaving 15 bases between them. The germline CDR1 and CDR2 sequences are SQVTM and ANQGSEA. The CDR3 runs to 14 residues. This chain's CDR3 is CSVEKLKGVTEAFF. The CDR3 DNA follows: TGCAGCGTTGAAAAATTAAAAGGGGTAACTGAAGCTTTCTTT.

This clone was observed once. The chain carries TRBV20-1 and TRBJ2-5; the D gene is possibly TRBD2 (6 bases). The germline V gene encodes CDR1 DFQATT and CDR2 SNEGSKA (reference sequence). This CDR3 is 11 amino acids long. Trimming cost V 7 bases and J 1 base, with 7 bases left between them. CDR3 bases: TGCAGTGTACTAGCCCAAGAGACCCAGTACTTC. Amino acid sequence: CSVLAQETQYF.

This CDR3 is CAISVNEGYEQYF. The CDR3 DNA is TGTGCCATCAGTGTAAACGAAGGCTACGAGCAGTACTTC. The genes are TRBV10-3 and TRBJ2-7; D unresolved. The germline CDR1 and CDR2 sequences are ENHRY and SYGVKD. V was cut by 4 bases and J by 3 bases, with 10 bases left in between. The CDR3 is 13 residues long.

This clone was observed once. The V gene is TRBV4-2, the J gene TRBJ2-2; weak D call: TRBD2 (6 bases). The CDR3 contains 15 residues. Germline CDR1 and CDR2: LGHNA and YNFKEQ. V lost 4 bases to trimming and J lost 2 bases, with 11 bases between them. The CDR3 DNA sequence: TGTGCCAGCAGCCGGGAGGCCCATAACACCGGGGAGCTGTTTTTT. It translates to CASSREAHNTGELFF.

The CDR3 protein is CASSLSYRGQGTEAFF. In DNA, the CDR3 is TGTGCCAGCAGCTTAAGTTACAGGGGGCAAGGTACTGAAGCTTTCTTT. This chain connects TRBV7-9 to TRBJ1-1; 9 bases are a match to TRBD1. The CDR3 has 16 amino acids. V was pared by 2 bases and J by 5 bases, with 9 bases of the junction left unmatched. CDR1 and CDR2 from the germline V gene are SEHNR and FQNEAQ (reference sequence).

This rearrangement joins TRBV10-3 to TRBJ2-7, with TRBD2 matching over 8 bases. In germline, CDR1 is ENHRY, CDR2 SYGVKD. The CDR3 spans 13 residues. V was pared by 2 bases and J by 3 bases, with 0 bases of the junction left unmatched. The CDR3 protein is CAISEREGYEQYF. Here the CDR3 DNA reads TGTGCCATCAGTGAGCGGGAGGGCTACGAGCAGTACTTC.

The chain is built from TRBV9 and TRBJ2-7; weak D call: TRBD2 (6 bases). CDR1 and CDR2 from the germline V gene are SGDLS and YYNGEE. CDR3 length: 12 residues. Trimming took off 4 bases at V and 6 bases at J, with 11 bases between the two ends. The CDR3 reads CASSRGLAEQYF. DNA of the CDR3: TGTGCCAGCAGCAGGGGACTTGCCGAGCAGTACTTC.

The chain links TRBV5-1 to TRBJ2-2, with 9 bases aligning to TRBD1. Germline CDR1 SGHRS, CDR2 YFSETQ. There are 17 residues in the CDR3. V lost 1 base, J lost 6 bases, and 10 bases stayed unmatched. The CDR3 protein is CASSLPGQGGIPGELFF. The CDR3 DNA follows: TGCGCCAGCAGCTTGCCGGGACAGGGCGGGATCCCCGGGGAGCTGTTTTTT.

This sequence joins TRBV6-5 and TRBJ1-2; D uncertain. The CDR3 extends over 14 amino acids. Germline V gene lookup returns CDR1 MNHEY and CDR2 SVGAGI. The germline V and J ends were trimmed by 2 bases and 5 bases, with 12 bases remaining between them. CDR3 sequence (DNA): TGTGCCAGCAGTTACGGGCTTCGGGGTTATGGCTACACCTTC. Translated, it gives CASSYGLRGYGYTF.

The chain couples TRBV5-6 to TRBJ2-2; D not resolved. The V end was cut by 0 bases, the J end by 4 bases, with 7 bases between. This CDR3 spans 14 amino acids. CDR1 SGHDT and CDR2 YYEEEE come from the germline V gene. CDR3 amino acids: CASSLAQITGELFF. In nucleotides, the CDR3 is TGTGCCAGCAGCTTGGCACAGATCACCGGGGAGCTGTTTTTT.

This chain uses TRBV19 with TRBJ2-1, with D perhaps matching TRBD1 (6 bases). CDR1 and CDR2 from the germline V gene are LNHDA and SQIVND (reference sequence). This CDR3 comprises 13 residues. Trimming shortened V by 3 bases and J by 7 bases, and 10 bases separated the two germline ends. The CDR3 nucleotides read TGTGCCAGTAGTATCCGGGGACAAAATGAGCAGTTCTTC. It translates to CASSIRGQNEQFF.

CDR3: CASRELAGGPYEQYF. DNA of the CDR3: TGTGCCAGCAGAGAACTAGCGGGGGGCCCCTACGAGCAGTACTTC. V is TRBV6-1 and J is TRBJ2-7, with 12 bases identical to TRBD2. This CDR3 spans 15 amino acids. V gave up 6 bases and J gave up 2 bases; unmatched junction bases: 5. Germline assignment: CDR1 MNHNS and CDR2 SASEGT.

The rearrangement links TRBV7-2 to TRBJ2-7, with TRBD1 matching 8 bases. The CDR3 loop spans 13 amino acids. Germline loops: CDR1 SGHTA, CDR2 FQGNSA. The V and J ends lost 5 bases and 3 bases, in that order; junction bases with no gene match: 3. DNA for the CDR3: TGTGCCAGCAGCGGACAGGGAAACTACGAGCAGTACTTC. Its protein product is CASSGQGNYEQYF. The complete variable domain, with remaining parts taken from reference TRBV7-2 and TRBJ2-7, reads GAGVSQSPSNKVTEKGKDVELRCDPISGHTALYWYRQSLGQGLEFLIYFQGNSAPDKSGLPSDRFSAERTGGSVSTLTIQRTQQEDSAVYLCASSGQGNYEQYFGPGTRLTVT.

The chain employs TRBV6-6 and TRBJ2-7; TRBD1 matches at 8 bases. J lost 2 bases, V lost 6 bases, and 3 bases had no gene match. This CDR3 is 13 amino acids long. The germline V gene encodes CDR1 MNHNY and CDR2 SVGAGI (reference sequence). The CDR3 coding sequence is TGTGCCAGCAGCCGGGACAGGACCTACGAGCAGTACTTC. Amino acid sequence: CASSRDRTYEQYF.

The chain couples TRBV9 to TRBJ2-3; no clear D gene. V dropped 4 bases and J dropped 3 bases, with 15 bases sitting between them. Germline CDR1 is SGDLS and CDR2 is YYNGEE. CDR3 size: 15 residues. CDR3 sequence reads: CASSRLGRATDTQYF. For the CDR3, the DNA is TGTGCCAGCAGCCGACTCGGTAGGGCAACAGATACGCAGTATTTT.

The chain employs TRBV4-1 and TRBJ2-1; D perhaps matches TRBD1 (5 bases). The CDR3 extends over 16 amino acids. The V end lost 3 bases, the J end lost 2 bases, and 14 bases lay between the germline ends. Germline values: CDR1 MGHRA, CDR2 YSYEKL. The CDR3 loop reads CASSQVKGKAYNEQFF. The CDR3 bases are TGCGCCAGCAGCCAGGTGAAGGGGAAAGCCTACAATGAGCAGTTCTTC.

This clone has a handful of counts. This rearrangement joins TRBV5-4 to TRBJ2-1, with 10 bases matching TRBD2. The CDR3 has 14 residues. With V trimmed by 4 bases and J by 6 bases, 4 bases remained unmatched. The germline CDR1 and CDR2 sequences are SGHNT and YYREEE (reference sequence). In nucleotides, the CDR3 is TGTGCCAGCAGCCTGGCTAGCGGGAGCAATGAGCAGTTCTTC. Translated, it gives CASSLASGSNEQFF.

V usage is TRBV7-2 and J usage is TRBJ1-4, with a possible D match to TRBD1 (5 bases). V was trimmed by 1 base and J by 8 bases, leaving 14 bases between them. The CDR3 runs 15 residues. The germline gives CDR1 SGHTA, CDR2 FQGNSA. CDR3 amino acids: CASSLGPGPAEKLFF. CDR3 DNA: TGTGCCAGCAGCTTAGGTCCAGGGCCGGCGGAAAAACTGTTTTTT.

The rearrangement joins TRBV28 to TRBJ2-7; D remains ambiguous. Trimming removed 2 bases at V and 4 bases at J, with 9 bases between. Germline values: CDR1 MDHEN, CDR2 SYDVKM. CDR3 length: 13 amino acids. The DNA for the CDR3 is TGTGCCAGCAGTTTAGTACAGTCTTACGAGCAGTACTTC. This gives the protein CASSLVQSYEQYF.

The CDR3 region is CASNWQGSTGELFF. The DNA of the CDR3 is TGTGCCAGTAATTGGCAGGGATCCACCGGGGAGCTGTTTTTT. The chain is built from TRBV19 and TRBJ2-2; a weak D match, TRBD1 (5 bases). CDR1 and CDR2 from the germline V gene are LNHDA and SQIVND (reference sequence). This CDR3 spans 14 amino acids. V lost 7 bases to trimming and J lost 4 bases, with 13 bases between them.